This TCR beta chain was profiled in a study of T cell responses to AZD1222 COVID-19 vaccine. Points from the study as a whole: Unmutated variant regions reportedly attract nearly half of all spike-specific TCRs. Of the AZD1222 recipients, only 5 or 6 were seropositive at baseline. The study found vaccine-associated CD4 TCRs spanning spike, dominant at 160-218 and 743-854.

Clones were sequenced by immunoSEQ multiplex PCR, and TCRdb holds only the in-frame ones, with some missing. The sample includes more than 70,000 clones, approximately 88% of them seen just once. This clone was seen a single time. What it binds is not known. The CDR3 length is 14 residues. Unmatched junction bases numbered 5, after V lost 4 bases and J lost 4 bases. Germline V gene sequence: CDR1 LGHDT, CDR2 YNNKEL (reference sequence). The receptor was isolated from an adult in good health. The chain has TRBV3-1 (or the pseudogene TRBV3-2) and TRBJ2-7; 9 bases map to TRBD2. The sequences come from peripheral blood, collected on day 0 of AZD1222 vaccination. The CDR3 coding sequence is TGTGCCAGCAGCCCTAGCGGGAAGGGGTACGAGCAGTACTTC. It yields the protein CASSPSGKGYEQYF.